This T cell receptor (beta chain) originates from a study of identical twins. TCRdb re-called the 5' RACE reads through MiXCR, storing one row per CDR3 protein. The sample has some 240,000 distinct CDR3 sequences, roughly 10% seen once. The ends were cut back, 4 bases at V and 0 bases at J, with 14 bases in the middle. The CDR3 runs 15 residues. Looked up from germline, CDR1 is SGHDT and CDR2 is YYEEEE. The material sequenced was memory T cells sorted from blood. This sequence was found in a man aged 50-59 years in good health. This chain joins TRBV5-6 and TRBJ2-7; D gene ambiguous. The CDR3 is CASSPGQTHSYEQYF. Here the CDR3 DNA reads TGTGCCAGCAGCCCTGGCCAGACGCACTCCTACGAGCAGTACTTC.